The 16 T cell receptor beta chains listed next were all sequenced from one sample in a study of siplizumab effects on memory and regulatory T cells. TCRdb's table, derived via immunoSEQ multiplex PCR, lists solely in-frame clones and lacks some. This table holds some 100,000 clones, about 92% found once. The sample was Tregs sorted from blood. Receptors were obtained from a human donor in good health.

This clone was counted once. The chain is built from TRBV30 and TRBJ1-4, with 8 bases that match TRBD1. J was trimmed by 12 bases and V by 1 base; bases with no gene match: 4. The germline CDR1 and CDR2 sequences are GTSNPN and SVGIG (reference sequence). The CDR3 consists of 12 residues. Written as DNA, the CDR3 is TGTGCCTGGAGTGCCGGACAGGGACAACTGTTTTTT. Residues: CAWSAGQGQLFF. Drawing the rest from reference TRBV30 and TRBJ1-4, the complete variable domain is SQTIHQWPATLVQPVGSPLSLECTVEGTSNPNLYWYRQAAGRGLQLLFYSVGIGQISSEVPQNLSASRPQDRQFILSSKKLLLSDSGFYLCAWSAGQGQLFFGSGTQLSVL.

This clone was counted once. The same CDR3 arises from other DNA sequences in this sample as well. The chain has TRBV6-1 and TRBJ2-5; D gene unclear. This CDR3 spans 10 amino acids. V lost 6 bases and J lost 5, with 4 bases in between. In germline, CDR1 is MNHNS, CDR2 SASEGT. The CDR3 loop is CASSGETQYF. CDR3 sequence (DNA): TGTGCCAGCAGCGGGGAGACCCAGTACTTC.

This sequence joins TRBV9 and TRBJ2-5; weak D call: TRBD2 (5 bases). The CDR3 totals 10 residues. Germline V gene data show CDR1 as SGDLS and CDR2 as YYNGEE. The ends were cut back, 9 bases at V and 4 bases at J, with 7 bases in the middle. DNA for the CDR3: TGTGCCACCGGAGGAGAGACCCAGTACTTC. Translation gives CATGGETQYF.

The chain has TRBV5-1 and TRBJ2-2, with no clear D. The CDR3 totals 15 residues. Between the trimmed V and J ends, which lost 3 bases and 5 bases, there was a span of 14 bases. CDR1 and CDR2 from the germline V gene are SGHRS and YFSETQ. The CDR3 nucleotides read TGCGCCAGCAGCTCTCAATCTAGTAGAACCGGGGAGCTGTTTTTT. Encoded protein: CASSSQSSRTGELFF.

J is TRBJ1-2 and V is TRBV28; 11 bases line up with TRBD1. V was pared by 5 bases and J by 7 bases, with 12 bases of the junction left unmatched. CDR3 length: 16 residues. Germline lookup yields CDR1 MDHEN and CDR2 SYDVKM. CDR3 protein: CASSASRTGGLSGYTF. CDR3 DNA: TGTGCCAGCAGTGCGTCCAGGACAGGGGGCCTGAGTGGCTACACCTTC.

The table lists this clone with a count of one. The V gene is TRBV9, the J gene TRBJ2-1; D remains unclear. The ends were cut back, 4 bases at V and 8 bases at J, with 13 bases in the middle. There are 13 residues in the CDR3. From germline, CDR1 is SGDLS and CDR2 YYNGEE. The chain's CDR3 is CASSPQMSDEQFF. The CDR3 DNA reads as TGTGCCAGCAGCCCTCAGATGTCCGATGAGCAGTTCTTC.

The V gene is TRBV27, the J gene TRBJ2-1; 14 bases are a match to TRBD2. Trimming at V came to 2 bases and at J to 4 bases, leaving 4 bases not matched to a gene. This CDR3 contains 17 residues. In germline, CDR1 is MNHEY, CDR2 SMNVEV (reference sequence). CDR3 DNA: TGTGCCAGCAGTTTAAGACTAGCGGGAGGGCCTTACAATGAGCAGTTCTTC. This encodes CASSLRLAGGPYNEQFF.

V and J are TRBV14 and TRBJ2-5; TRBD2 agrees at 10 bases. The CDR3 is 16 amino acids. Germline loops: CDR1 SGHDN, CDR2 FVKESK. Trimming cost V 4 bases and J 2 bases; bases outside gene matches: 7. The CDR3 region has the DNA TGTGCCAGCAGCCCTCCTAGCGGGAGAATGCAAGAGACCCAGTACTTC. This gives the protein CASSPPSGRMQETQYF.

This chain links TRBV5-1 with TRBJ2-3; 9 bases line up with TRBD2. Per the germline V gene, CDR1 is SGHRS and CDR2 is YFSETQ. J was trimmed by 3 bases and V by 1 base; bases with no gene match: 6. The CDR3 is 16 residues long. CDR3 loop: CASSLTGGRVTDTQYF. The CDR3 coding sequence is TGCGCCAGCAGCTTGACTGGCGGGAGGGTAACAGATACGCAGTATTTT.

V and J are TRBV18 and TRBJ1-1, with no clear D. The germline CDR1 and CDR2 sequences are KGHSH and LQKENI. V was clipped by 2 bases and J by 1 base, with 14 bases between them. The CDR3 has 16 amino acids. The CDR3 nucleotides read TGTGCCAGCTCACCAAGACACTACGGAGGGAACACTGAAGCTTTCTTT. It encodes CASSPRHYGGNTEAFF.

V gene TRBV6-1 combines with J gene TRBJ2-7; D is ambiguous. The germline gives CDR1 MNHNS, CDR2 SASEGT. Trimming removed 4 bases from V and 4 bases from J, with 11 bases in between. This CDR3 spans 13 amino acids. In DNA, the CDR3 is TGTGCCAGCAGTGGCCGACCTACTTACGAGCAGTACTTC. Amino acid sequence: CASSGRPTYEQYF.

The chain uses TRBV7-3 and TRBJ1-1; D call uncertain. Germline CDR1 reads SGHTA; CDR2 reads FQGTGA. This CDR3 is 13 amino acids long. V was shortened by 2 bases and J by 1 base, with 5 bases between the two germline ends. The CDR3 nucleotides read TGTGCCAGCAGCTTAGAACAGAACACTGAAGCTTTCTTT. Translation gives CASSLEQNTEAFF.

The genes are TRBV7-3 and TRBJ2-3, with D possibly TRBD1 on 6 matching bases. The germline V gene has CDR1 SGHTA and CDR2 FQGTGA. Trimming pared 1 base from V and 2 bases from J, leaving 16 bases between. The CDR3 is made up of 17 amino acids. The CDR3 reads CASSLIPVTGPTDTQYF. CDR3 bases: TGTGCCAGCAGCTTAATCCCGGTCACAGGGCCCACAGATACGCAGTATTTT.

The CDR3 reads CASSIALYGYEQYF. The CDR3 DNA reads TGTGCCAGTAGTATAGCCCTTTACGGCTACGAGCAGTACTTC. The rearrangement uses TRBV19 and TRBJ2-7; D gene unclear. The germline gives CDR1 LNHDA, CDR2 SQIVND (reference sequence). CDR3 size: 14 residues. V was clipped by 1 base and J by 3 bases, with 10 bases between them. The variable domain in full, with the rest retrieved from reference TRBV19 and TRBJ2-7, is DGGITQSPKYLFRKEGQNVTLSCEQNLNHDAMYWYRQDPGQGLRLIYYSQIVNDFQKGDIAEGYSVSREKKESFPLTVTSAQKNPTAFYLCASSIALYGYEQYFGPGTRLTVT.

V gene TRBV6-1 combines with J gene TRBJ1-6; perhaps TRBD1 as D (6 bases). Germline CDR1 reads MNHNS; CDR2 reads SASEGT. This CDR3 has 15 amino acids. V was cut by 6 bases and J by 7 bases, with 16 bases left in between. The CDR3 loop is CASSTIRGYNSPLHF. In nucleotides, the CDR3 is TGTGCCAGCAGCACTATAAGGGGGTACAATTCACCCCTCCACTTT.

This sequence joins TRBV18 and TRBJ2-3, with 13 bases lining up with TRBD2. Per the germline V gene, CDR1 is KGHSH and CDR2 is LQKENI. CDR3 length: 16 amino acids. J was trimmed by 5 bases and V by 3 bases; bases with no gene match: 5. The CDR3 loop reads CASSPSGLAGVDTQYF. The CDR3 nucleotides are TGTGCCAGCTCACCCTCCGGACTAGCGGGAGTAGATACGCAGTATTTT.